Following are 15 T cell receptor beta chains from one sample sequenced in a study of chemoradiotherapy in HPV16-positive cancers. Profiled with immunoSEQ multiplex PCR; TCRdb holds only in-frame clones, not every one. The sample yields 13,000 or so clones, approximately 70% seen once. This specimen was collected from a patient who underwent chemoradiotherapy. The source is a human donor with HPV-associated anogenital cancer.

The sample holds one count of this clone. CDR3 coding DNA: TGTGCCAGCAGTAGAACAGGAGGAGTGGGGACAGATACGCAGTATTTT. This gives the protein CASSRTGGVGTDTQYF. The chain uses TRBV6-4 and TRBJ2-3; TRBD1 or TRBD2 may be the D gene (5 bases each). CDR1 MRHNA and CDR2 SNTAGT come from the germline V gene. V was pared by 5 bases and J by 3 bases, with 18 bases between. This CDR3 is built from 16 residues.

This clone showed up just a few times. CDR3 region: CASSAGTGRSYEQYF. CDR3 DNA: TGTGCCAGTAGTGCAGGGACAGGCCGCTCCTACGAGCAGTACTTC. The chain joins TRBV19 to TRBJ2-7, with TRBD1 identical over 8 bases. Trimming took 5 bases from V and 0 from J; bases not matched to a gene: 6. This CDR3 is built from 15 residues. From germline, CDR1 is LNHDA and CDR2 SQIVND (reference sequence).

In its sample, this clone was seen a few times. This chain links TRBV6-1 with TRBJ2-5; D is unresolved. Trimming pared 4 bases from V and 6 bases from J, leaving 15 bases between. The CDR3 length is 14 residues. Germline V lookup: CDR1 MNHNS, CDR2 SASEGT. CDR3: CASSAPLRRKTQYF. CDR3 DNA sequence: TGTGCCAGCAGTGCACCCTTGCGCCGTAAGACCCAGTACTTC.

The chain combines TRBV9 with TRBJ1-2; D perhaps matches TRBD1 (6 bases). The CDR3 runs 15 residues. Deletions cut 0 bases from V and 3 bases from J, with 12 bases between. CDR1 is SGDLS and CDR2 is YYNGEE in the germline V gene. The CDR3 reads CASSVAGEVDYGYTF. CDR3 bases: TGTGCCAGCAGCGTAGCAGGGGAAGTGGACTATGGCTACACCTTC.

The V call is TRBV19, the J call TRBJ2-7; no definite D call. Germline V gives CDR1 LNHDA, CDR2 SQIVND (reference sequence). The CDR3 has 15 residues. V was shortened by 3 bases and J by 1 base, with 13 bases between the two germline ends. CDR3 residues: CASSIMSGPSYEQYF. CDR3 nucleotides: TGTGCCAGTAGTATTATGTCAGGCCCTTCCTACGAGCAGTACTTC.

The V gene is TRBV11-3, the J gene TRBJ1-2, with 8 nucleotides matching TRBD1. The CDR3 length is 13 residues. Trimming at V came to 5 bases and at J to 6 bases, leaving 5 bases not matched to a gene. CDR1 and CDR2 from the germline V gene are SGHNT and YENEEA. Written as DNA, the CDR3 is TGTGCCAGCAGCCCAGGGGGCGAGGATGGCTACACCTTC. Its protein product is CASSPGGEDGYTF.

The chain uses TRBV7-6 and TRBJ1-6; D not resolved. CDR1 and CDR2 (germline): SGHVS, FNYEAQ. The V end was cut by 2 bases, the J end by 8 bases, with 7 bases between. This CDR3 region has 13 residues. The CDR3 region is CASSLNTDSPLHF. The CDR3, as DNA: TGTGCCAGCAGCTTAAATACGGATTCACCCCTCCACTTT. The variable domain in full, with the rest retrieved from reference TRBV7-6 and TRBJ1-6, is GAGVSQSPRYKVTKRGQDVALRCDPISGHVSLYWYRQALGQGPEFLTYFNYEAQQDKSGLPNDRFSAERPEGSISTLTIQRTEQRDSAMYRCASSLNTDSPLHFGNGTRLTVT.

This rearrangement joins TRBV6-6 to TRBJ2-3; no clear D gene. V shed 2 bases and J shed 6 bases, with 6 bases lying between them. CDR1 is MNHNY, CDR2 SVGAGI, per germline (reference sequence). The CDR3 covers 12 residues. As DNA, the CDR3 is TGTGCCAGCAGTTACACGAGGGATACGCAGTATTTT. Protein: CASSYTRDTQYF.

This chain links TRBV28 with TRBJ2-7; 11 nucleotides match TRBD1. CDR1 MDHEN and CDR2 SYDVKM come from the germline V gene. CDR3 length equals 13 residues. V dropped 5 bases and J dropped 9; count of bases not matched to a gene: 6. The CDR3 DNA is TGTGCCAGCAGTACCGGGACAGGGGGATTGCAGTACTTC. It specifies CASSTGTGGLQYF.

V gene TRBV2 combines with J gene TRBJ2-7, with D tentatively TRBD2 (6 bases). The CDR3 loop spans 15 amino acids. The germline V gene has CDR1 SNHLY and CDR2 FYNNEI. The ends were cut back, 2 bases at V and 3 bases at J, with 14 bases in the middle. The CDR3 bases are TGTGCCAGCAGTGAAAAGGGCGGGGACTTCTACGAGCAGTACTTC. It encodes CASSEKGGDFYEQYF.

The chain is built from TRBV11-2 and TRBJ1-6, with D possibly being TRBD1 (5 bases). V was cut by 0 bases and J by 9 bases, with 12 bases left in between. The CDR3 totals 15 residues. CDR1 and CDR2 from the germline V gene are SGHAT and FQNNGV. This chain's CDR3 is CASSLEAARGSPLHF. The DNA of the CDR3 is TGTGCCAGCAGCTTAGAAGCGGCAAGGGGTTCACCCCTCCACTTT.

This clone was seen a handful of times. The chain is built from TRBV6-5 and TRBJ1-2, with 7 nucleotides matching TRBD1. J gave up 6 bases and V 2 bases, and 3 bases lay outside the gene matches. CDR3 size: 13 residues. CDR1 MNHEY and CDR2 SVGAGI come from the germline V gene. The DNA for the CDR3 is TGTGCCAGCAGTTACCCAGGGGGGGATGGCTACACCTTC. Its protein product is CASSYPGGDGYTF.

The chain couples TRBV5-1 to TRBJ2-3; D uncertain. Germline V gene data show CDR1 as SGHRS and CDR2 as YFSETQ. The CDR3 is 14 residues long. V lost 5 bases to trimming and J lost 5 bases, with 15 bases between them. The CDR3 loop is CASRPRGLIDTQYF. The CDR3 coding sequence is TGCGCCAGCAGACCGAGAGGTTTAATAGATACGCAGTATTTT.

A few counts support this clone. The gene calls are TRBV15 and TRBJ2-3, with TRBD1 matching over 9 bases. The CDR3 has 17 amino acids. V gave up 0 bases and J gave up 6 bases; unmatched junction bases: 10. CDR1 and CDR2 from the germline V gene are LNHNV and YYDKDF (reference sequence). The DNA for the CDR3 is TGTGCCACCAGCAGAGATCCCCCGGGGACAGGGTCCGATACGCAGTATTTT. Translation: CATSRDPPGTGSDTQYF. Based on the CDR3 plus reference TRBV15 and TRBJ2-3, the full variable domain is DAMVIQNPRYQVTQFGKPVTLSCSQTLNHNVMYWYQQKSSQAPKLLFHYYDKDFNNEADTPDNFQSRRPNTSFCFLDIRSPGLGDTAMYLCATSRDPPGTGSDTQYFGPGTRLTVL.

The J gene is TRBJ1-6, the V gene TRBV7-2; D unclear. Trimming removed 5 bases at V and 6 bases at J, with 14 bases between. The CDR3 sequence is 15 residues long. Germline CDR1 SGHTA, CDR2 FQGNSA. The CDR3 protein is CASSRISSTNSPLHF. CDR3 bases: TGTGCCAGCAGCCGTATCAGTAGTACTAATTCACCCCTCCACTTT.